Listed below are T cell receptor beta chains from one sample, sequenced in a study of early T cells in non-severe SARS-CoV-2 infection. TCRdb ran MiXCR on the 5' RACE reads and lists one entry per CDR3 protein. The profile covers 85,000 to 100,000 distinct CDR3 sequences, with 16% appearing a single time and roughly 1.2% taken by the ten largest. The sequenced sample was whole blood. These receptors all come from an adult who was a healthcare worker with PCR-confirmed SARS-CoV-2 infection or an uninfected control (not recorded which). Each CDR3 is given with its conserved first and last residue. The D gene is left open where the match is weak. Not every row has a clone size; where given, it reads once, few, many or a size class.

D gene	V gene	J gene	clone size	CDR3 DNA	CDR3 protein
NA	TRBV12-3/TRBV12-4	TRBJ1-1	NA	TGTGCCAGCAGTTTAGGTGTCCCGAGGGGCACTGAAGCTTTCTTT	CASSLGVPRGTEAFF
NA	TRBV6-4	TRBJ2-1	NA	TGTGCCAGCAGTGACGGGGAGCACAATGAGCAGTTCTTC	CASSDGEHNEQFF
NA	TRBV23-1	TRBJ1-4	NA	TGCGCCAGCAGTCAAAGGCGCAGGGAGGATGAAAAACTGTTTTTT	CASSQRRREDEKLFF
NA	TRBV2	TRBJ1-5	many	TGTGCCAGCAGTTCCGGGGTGAGCAATCAGCCCCAGCATTTT	CASSSGVSNQPQHF
NA	TRBV29-1	TRBJ1-2	NA	TGCAGCGTTGATCTTGGGGGCGACTATGGCTACACCTTC	CSVDLGGDYGYTF
NA	TRBV2	TRBJ2-5	few	TGTGCCAGCGAACAAAGCCTGAGAAAGACCCAGTACTTC	CASEQSLRKTQYF
TRBD1	TRBV30	TRBJ1-1	many	TGTGCCTGGAGTGCAGACAGGGAAACTGAAGCTTTCTTT	CAWSADRETEAFF
NA	TRBV7-2	TRBJ2-2	few	TGTGCCAGCAGCTTAGCACCCAGTAGCGGGGAGCTGTTTTTT	CASSLAPSSGELFF
TRBD2	TRBV5-1	TRBJ2-1	NA	TGCGCCAGCAGCCCCACTAGCGGGAGTTGGTCCGTGTCGGAGCAGTTCTTC	CASSPTSGSWSVSEQFF
TRBD2	TRBV28	TRBJ2-2	few	TGTGCCAGCAGTTTAGAACGTCTAGCGGGAGACTACGGGGAGCTGTTTTTT	CASSLERLAGDYGELFF
TRBD1	TRBV29-1	TRBJ1-1	NA	TGCAGCGTTAGGACAGGGAAGGCCACTGAAGCTTTCTTT	CSVRTGKATEAFF
NA	TRBV6-1	TRBJ1-1	few	TGTGCCAGCAGTGCGGTCAGTGGTGCGACTGAAGCTTTCTTT	CASSAVSGATEAFF
NA	TRBV6-2/TRBV6-3	TRBJ2-7	NA	TGTGCCAGCACCCCTCAGCCACCCTCCTACGAGCAGTACTTC	CASTPQPPSYEQYF
NA	TRBV29-1	TRBJ2-3	NA	TGCAGCGTTGATTACGGGGGATACACAGATACGCAGTATTTT	CSVDYGGYTDTQYF
NA	TRBV7-8	TRBJ1-3	few	TGTGCCAGCAGCCCTGCCGAAGGGGCGAACTCTGGAAACACCATATATTTT	CASSPAEGANSGNTIYF
NA	TRBV9	TRBJ1-1	many	TGTGCCAGCAGCTACCTATCTCAGTTAAACACTGAAGCTTTCTTT	CASSYLSQLNTEAFF
NA	TRBV7-9	TRBJ2-5	few	TGTGCCAGCAGCTCACACTTCAGATCAAGGGGCCAAGAGACCCAGTACTTC	CASSSHFRSRGQETQYF
TRBD1	TRBV28	TRBJ1-1	few	TGTGCCAGCAGGGACAGGGTTTGGACTGAAGCTTTCTTT	CASRDRVWTEAFF
NA	TRBV27	TRBJ1-1	NA	TGTGCCACCCAGACCGGGGTTGGAGCTTTCTTT	CATQTGVGAFF
TRBD1	TRBV10-3	TRBJ1-1	NA	TGTGCCACTCACAGGGGTCGCGACACTGAAGCTTTCTTT	CATHRGRDTEAFF
NA	TRBV4-2	TRBJ1-2	NA	TGTGCCAGCAGCCAAGATTTGGCAGGGACAAACTATGGCTACACCTTC	CASSQDLAGTNYGYTF
TRBD2	TRBV29-1	TRBJ2-1	many	TGCAGCGCCGACCCGCTACTAGCGGGAGATAGGAATGAGCAGTTCTTC	CSADPLLAGDRNEQFF
TRBD2	TRBV6-6	TRBJ2-7	few	TGTGCCAGCCGCGTGGGGGGAGGGAGCGAGCAGTACTTC	CASRVGGGSEQYF
NA	TRBV13	TRBJ2-1	NA	TGTGCCAGCAGCTTAGGACAGTCCAATGAGCAGTTCTTC	CASSLGQSNEQFF
TRBD2	TRBV5-1	TRBJ2-1	many	TGCGCCAGCAGCCCGCCGGGACTAGCGGGAGCAGACAATGAGCAGTTCTTC	CASSPPGLAGADNEQFF
NA	TRBV12-3/TRBV12-4	TRBJ1-1	few	TGTGCCAGCAGTTCCGGGCCCCCGATGAACACTGAAGCTTTCTTT	CASSSGPPMNTEAFF